Shown below are 26 T cell receptor beta chains from a single sample sequenced in a study of blood T cell repertoires in COVID-19. The data were produced by immunoSEQ multiplex PCR, yet TCRdb's version contains in-frame clones alone and is incomplete. The profile shows about 26,000 clones, 90% of them singletons. Sequenced: peripheral blood. Receptor source: a human donor in a cohort sampled during active COVID-19.

CDR3 nucleotide sequence: TGCAGCGTTGAAAAACAGGGTATCTACAATGAGCAGTTCTTC. Protein: CSVEKQGIYNEQFF. V usage is TRBV29-1 and J usage is TRBJ2-1; tentatively, D is TRBD1 (6 bases). Trimming left V 2 bases short and J 3 bases short, with 11 bases between. This CDR3 has 14 amino acids. The germline CDR1 and CDR2 sequences are SQVTM and ANQGSEA.

The CDR3 protein is CASSPGGDYGYTF. Here the CDR3 DNA reads TGTGCCAGCAGCCCCGGGGGGGACTATGGCTACACCTTC. The rearrangement joins TRBV7-9 to TRBJ1-2; the D gene is possibly TRBD1 (5 bases). Trimming stripped 5 bases from V and 3 bases from J, with 10 bases between. The CDR3 length is 13 residues. The V gene's germline CDR1 is SEHNR and CDR2 FQNEAQ (reference sequence).

This sequence joins TRBV7-2 and TRBJ2-7; 8 nucleotides align to TRBD1. Germline V CDR1 and CDR2: SGHTA, FQGNSA. The CDR3 contains 13 residues. J lost 1 base, V lost 10 bases, and 6 bases had no gene match. The CDR3 nucleotides are TGTGCCAACGCCGGGACAGGATCCTACGAGCAGTACTTC. It is translated as CANAGTGSYEQYF.

This chain connects TRBV29-1 to TRBJ2-1; TRBD1 is a possible D gene (6 bases). V lost 3 bases, J lost 9 bases, and 15 bases lay in between. This CDR3 is 13 amino acids long. Germline-derived CDR1 and CDR2 are SQVTM and ANQGSEA. CDR3 sequence reads: CSVEKQGFGEQFF. DNA of the CDR3: TGCAGCGTTGAGAAACAGGGTTTTGGTGAGCAGTTCTTC.

V is TRBV5-4 and J is TRBJ2-6; D remains unclear. From germline, CDR1 is SGHNT and CDR2 YYREEE (reference sequence). With 4 bases removed from V and 0 bases from J, the gap between germline ends came to 8 bases. This CDR3 region has 15 residues. The CDR3 spells CASSTGGSGANVLTF. The CDR3 DNA sequence: TGTGCCAGCAGCACTGGCGGCTCTGGGGCCAACGTCCTGACTTTC.

The V call is TRBV9, the J call TRBJ2-3; D might be TRBD2 (7 bases). Germline V gene sequence: CDR1 SGDLS, CDR2 YYNGEE. V was trimmed by 0 bases and J by 4 bases, leaving 15 bases between them. This CDR3 is built from 16 residues. CDR3 sequence (DNA): TGTGCCAGCAGCGTAGCTGAGGGGGGGTCGGCAGATACGCAGTATTTT. Translating it yields CASSVAEGGSADTQYF.

This chain links TRBV19 with TRBJ1-2; perhaps TRBD1 as D (6 bases). The ends were cut back, 5 bases at V and 8 bases at J, with 24 bases in the middle. CDR1 and CDR2 (germline): LNHDA, SQIVND (reference sequence). This CDR3 has 16 amino acids. The DNA of the CDR3 is TGTGCCAGTAGTGGGGGCACAACAGGTTACCAGGGAGGCTACACCTTC. Translating gives CASSGGTTGYQGGYTF.

V is TRBV6-2 or TRBV6-3 and J is TRBJ2-1, with 8 bases identical to TRBD2. This CDR3 is 18 amino acids long. V was pared by 2 bases and J by 0 bases, with 9 bases of the junction left unmatched. The germline gives CDR1 MNHEY, CDR2 SVGEGT. The DNA for the CDR3 is TGTGCCAGCAGTTACATGAGCGGGAGAGGTAGCTCCTACAATGAGCAGTTCTTC. Amino acid sequence: CASSYMSGRGSSYNEQFF.

The CDR3 here is CASIRTGANEKLFF. DNA of the CDR3: TGTGCCAGTATTCGGACAGGGGCGAATGAAAAACTGTTTTTT. V is TRBV19 and J is TRBJ1-4; 9 bases are shared with TRBD1. The V segment lost 7 bases and the J segment 5 bases; nucleotides outside the gene matches: 5. CDR3 length: 14 amino acids. Germline CDR1 reads LNHDA; CDR2 reads SQIVND (reference sequence).

The gene calls are TRBV5-6 and TRBJ1-3; unclear D gene. Germline values: CDR1 SGHDT, CDR2 YYEEEE. The CDR3 covers 15 residues. Trimming cost V 0 bases and J 0 bases, with 7 bases left between them. CDR3 bases: TGTGCCAGCAGCTTGGAGCCGAGCTCTGGAAACACCATATATTTT. It yields the protein CASSLEPSSGNTIYF.

The genes are TRBV7-2 and TRBJ2-3; 8 bases agree with TRBD2. V was clipped by 6 bases and J by 6 bases; unmatched bases: 14. Germline assignment: CDR1 SGHTA and CDR2 FQGNSA. The CDR3 sequence is 16 residues long. As DNA, the CDR3 is TGTGCCAGCAGTAACACCGGGACTAGAGGCTCGGATACGCAGTATTTT. This translates into CASSNTGTRGSDTQYF.

V is TRBV5-4 and J is TRBJ2-1; D is undetermined. The germline V gene encodes CDR1 SGHNT and CDR2 YYREEE (reference sequence). V gave up 3 bases and J gave up 5 bases, with 9 bases separating them. This CDR3 is 13 amino acids long. The CDR3 here is CASSSRPDNEQFF. The CDR3 DNA sequence: TGTGCCAGCAGCTCTAGACCCGACAATGAGCAGTTCTTC. Based on the CDR3 plus reference TRBV5-4 and TRBJ2-1, the full variable domain is ETGVTQSPTHLIKTRGQQVTLRCSSQSGHNTVSWYQQALGQGPQFIFQYYREEENGRGNFPPRFSGLQFPNYSSELNVNALELDDSALYLCASSSRPDNEQFFGPGTRLTVL.

The chain joins TRBV5-6 to TRBJ2-2; 11 nucleotides match TRBD2. V was pared by 3 bases and J by 4 bases, with 5 bases of the junction left unmatched. This CDR3 is built from 16 residues. Per germline, CDR1 SGHDT and CDR2 YYEEEE. DNA of the CDR3: TGTGCCAGCAGCTGGGGCACTAGCGGGAGCACCGGGGAGCTGTTTTTT. Amino acid sequence: CASSWGTSGSTGELFF.

CDR3 loop: CASRVGDGGISGNTIYF. The DNA for the CDR3 is TGCGCCAGCAGAGTAGGGGACGGGGGGATCTCTGGAAACACCATATATTTT. The chain uses TRBV5-1 and TRBJ1-3; possible D gene TRBD1, 5 bases. V was clipped by 5 bases and J by 0 bases, with 18 bases between them. CDR3 length: 17 amino acids. CDR1 and CDR2 (germline): SGHRS, YFSETQ.

The chain couples TRBV3-1 (or the pseudogene TRBV3-2) to TRBJ1-1; a weak D match, TRBD1 (5 bases). CDR1 is LGHDT and CDR2 is YNNKEL in the germline V gene (reference sequence). There are 14 residues in the CDR3. Trimming removed 4 bases from V and 1 base from J, with 10 bases in between. The CDR3 coding sequence is TGTGCCAGCAGCCGTGGGGCCCCGAACACTGAAGCTTTCTTT. It translates to CASSRGAPNTEAFF.

This rearrangement joins TRBV29-1 to TRBJ2-7; tentative D call: TRBD2 (5 bases). The CDR3 runs 13 residues. The germline V gene has CDR1 SQVTM and CDR2 ANQGSEA. Trimming took off 4 bases at V and 9 bases at J, with 19 bases between the two ends. The CDR3 sequence: CSVARDSLRGQYF. For the CDR3, the DNA is TGCAGCGTTGCCCGCGACTCCCTCCGGGGGCAGTACTTC.

The gene calls are TRBV4-1 and TRBJ2-3, with D uncertain. Per the germline V gene, CDR1 is MGHRA and CDR2 is YSYEKL. The CDR3 has 14 amino acids. Trimming cost V 0 bases and J 1 base, with 5 bases left between them. CDR3 in amino acids: CASSQETRTDTQYF. CDR3 coding DNA: TGCGCCAGCAGCCAAGAAACTCGCACAGATACGCAGTATTTT.

The rearrangement links TRBV11-2 to TRBJ2-7; the D is unclear. Trimming left V 1 base short and J 3 bases short, with 7 bases between. Germline CDR1 is SGHAT and CDR2 is FQNNGV. The CDR3 loop spans 13 amino acids. CDR3 sequence: CASSLGGSYEQYF. The CDR3 DNA follows: TGTGCCAGCAGCTTAGGTGGCAGCTACGAGCAGTACTTC. Variable domain in full (rest from reference TRBV11-2 and TRBJ2-7): EAGVAQSPRYKIIEKRQSVAFWCNPISGHATLYWYQQILGQGPKLLIQFQNNGVVDDSQLPKDRFSAERLKGVDSTLKIQPAKLEDSAVYLCASSLGGSYEQYFGPGTRLTVT.

The chain recombines TRBV11-3 with TRBJ2-4; TRBD1 agrees at 8 bases. This CDR3 is 18 amino acids long. CDR1 SGHNT and CDR2 YENEEA come from the germline V gene. V lost 1 base to trimming and J lost 1 base; unmatched junction nucleotides: 9. CDR3 nucleotides: TGTGCCAGCAGCTTAGGGACAGGGACGGGATGGGCCAAAAACATTCAGTACTTC. It codes for CASSLGTGTGWAKNIQYF.

This rearrangement joins TRBV19 to TRBJ1-5, with 9 bases matching TRBD1. This CDR3 contains 16 residues. In germline, CDR1 is LNHDA, CDR2 SQIVND (reference sequence). The junction had 7 bases not matched to a gene; V was cut back by 5 bases and J by 2 bases. CDR3 coding DNA: TGTGCCAGTAGTCCTAGGGACAGGGCTCGCAATCAGCCCCAGCATTTT. It translates to CASSPRDRARNQPQHF. Supplemented by reference TRBV19 and TRBJ1-5, the full variable domain reads DGGITQSPKYLFRKEGQNVTLSCEQNLNHDAMYWYRQDPGQGLRLIYYSQIVNDFQKGDIAEGYSVSREKKESFPLTVTSAQKNPTAFYLCASSPRDRARNQPQHFGDGTRLSIL.

The V gene is TRBV6-1, the J gene TRBJ2-7; D remains ambiguous. This CDR3 has 14 residues. V was clipped by 1 base and J by 3 bases, with 10 bases between them. Per the germline V gene, CDR1 is MNHNS and CDR2 is SASEGT. CDR3 bases: TGTGCCAGCAGTGAAGTGCCGGTCCGCTACGAGCAGTACTTC. Translating it yields CASSEVPVRYEQYF.

The rearrangement uses TRBV7-2 and TRBJ2-3, with 9 bases that match TRBD2. The length of the CDR3 is 17 residues. CDR1 SGHTA and CDR2 FQGNSA come from the germline V gene. The V and J ends lost 2 bases and 1 base, in that order; junction bases with no gene match: 7. CDR3: CASSLRRGGGGTDTQYF. The CDR3 DNA reads TGTGCCAGCAGCTTACGGCGGGGGGGCGGGGGCACAGATACGCAGTATTTT.

This clone was recorded only once. The chain employs TRBV4-3 and TRBJ1-1; 9 bases match TRBD1. This CDR3 spans 19 amino acids. Trimming at V came to 2 bases and at J to 2 bases, leaving 15 bases not matched to a gene. Germline assignment: CDR1 LGHNA and CDR2 YSLEER. The CDR3 sequence is CASSQSGTGIGGGNTEAFF. The CDR3 DNA sequence: TGCGCCAGCAGCCAATCCGGGACAGGGATCGGCGGGGGAAACACTGAAGCTTTCTTT.

This sequence joins TRBV2 and TRBJ2-2, with D maybe TRBD2 (5 bases). The V and J ends lost 6 bases and 4 bases respectively, with 12 bases between them. The CDR3 sequence is 14 residues long. Germline V gives CDR1 SNHLY, CDR2 FYNNEI. The CDR3 protein is CASSYGVSTGELFF. The CDR3 DNA sequence: TGTGCCAGCAGCTACGGGGTCTCCACCGGGGAGCTGTTTTTT.

This chain joins TRBV28 and TRBJ1-1, with D possibly being TRBD1 (5 bases). The CDR3 extends over 15 amino acids. V lost 1 base to trimming and J lost 1 base, with 10 bases between them. Germline V lookup: CDR1 MDHEN, CDR2 SYDVKM. CDR3 loop: CASSLSGHQNTEAFF. DNA of the CDR3: TGTGCCAGCAGTTTATCCGGACACCAGAACACTGAAGCTTTCTTT.

The chain recombines TRBV4-2 with TRBJ2-1; perhaps TRBD1 as D (5 bases). V lost 4 bases to trimming and J lost 8 bases, with 9 bases between them. CDR1 LGHNA and CDR2 YNFKEQ come from the germline V gene. There are 12 residues in the CDR3. DNA for the CDR3: TGTGCCAGCAGCCTCGACAGATATGAGCAGTTCTTC. Protein sequence: CASSLDRYEQFF.